The 32 T cell receptor beta chains in this list originate from one sample, sequenced in a study of OX40 agonist ivuxolimab in advanced cancers. The data were produced by immunoSEQ multiplex PCR, yet TCRdb's version contains in-frame clones alone and is incomplete. The repertoire includes tens of thousands of clones, more than 75% of them detected once, and less than 0.55% sits in the top ten. The starting material was CD4+ or CD8+ T cells sorted from blood, obtained in a trial of the OX40 agonist ivuxolimab. The receptors shown here come from an adult with an advanced solid tumor such as melanoma, head and neck, liver or kidney cancer.

This chain uses TRBV7-3 with TRBJ2-1, with a tentative D call TRBD2 (5 bases). With 0 bases removed from V and 9 bases from J, the gap between germline ends came to 9 bases. This CDR3 comprises 13 residues. CDR1 and CDR2 (germline): SGHTA, FQGTGA. The CDR3 nucleotides read TGTGCCAGCAGCTTAACAGCGGTGGGTGAGCAGTTCTTC. It encodes CASSLTAVGEQFF.

This rearrangement joins TRBV2 to TRBJ1-1, with TRBD1 as a possible D gene (6 bases). The CDR3 has 13 residues. Trimming pared 8 bases from V and 6 bases from J, leaving 16 bases between. CDR1 and CDR2 (germline): SNHLY, FYNNEI. The CDR3 nucleotides read TGTGCCAGCGAGACAGGCGAGGGTCCTGAAGCTTTCTTT. Translating gives CASETGEGPEAFF.

The chain combines TRBV5-1 with TRBJ1-1, with D hard to call. The germline V gene has CDR1 SGHRS and CDR2 YFSETQ. The length of the CDR3 is 13 residues. The V end lost 6 bases, the J end lost 1 base, and 10 bases lay between the germline ends. The CDR3, as DNA: TGCGCCAGCAAAATCAGCTCGAACACTGAAGCTTTCTTT. It is translated as CASKISSNTEAFF. The whole variable domain, filled in from reference TRBV5-1 and TRBJ1-1, reads KAGVTQTPRYLIKTRGQQVTLSCSPISGHRSVSWYQQTPGQGLQFLFEYFSETQRNKGNFPGRFSGRQFSNSRSEMNVSTLELGDSALYLCASKISSNTEAFFGQGTRLTVV.

A remark on this clone: Other DNA sequences from this sample encode an identical CDR3 as well. The rearrangement uses TRBV28 and TRBJ2-7, with D perhaps being TRBD1 or TRBD2 (5 bases each). The CDR3 has 15 amino acids. Germline loops: CDR1 MDHEN, CDR2 SYDVKM. V lost 5 bases and J lost 2, with 16 bases in between. CDR3 nucleotides: TGTGCCAGCAGTCCCCTTGCCGGGACCACCTACGAGCAGTACTTC. Its translation is CASSPLAGTTYEQYF.

The rearrangement links TRBV11-3 to TRBJ2-7; 13 bases map to TRBD2. The junction had 5 bases not matched to a gene; V was cut back by 4 bases and J by 5 bases. The length of the CDR3 is 15 residues. Germline CDR1 and CDR2: SGHNT and YENEEA. CDR3 coding DNA: TGTGCCAGCAGCTGGGGCGGACTAGCGGGAGACGAGCAGTACTTC. Encoded protein: CASSWGGLAGDEQYF. The full variable domain, its missing parts supplied by reference TRBV11-3 and TRBJ2-7, is EAGVVQSPRYKIIEKKQPVAFWCNPISGHNTLYWYLQNLGQGPELLIRYENEEAVDDSQLPKDRFSAERLKGVDSTLKIQPAELGDSAVYLCASSWGGLAGDEQYFGPGTRLTVT.

This clone was counted once. J is TRBJ1-4 and V is TRBV9; D is ambiguous. The CDR3 has 15 amino acids. Germline V CDR1 and CDR2: SGDLS, YYNGEE. V was cut by 3 bases and J by 2 bases, with 11 bases left in between. The CDR3: CASSATVGTNEKLFF. The CDR3, as DNA: TGTGCCAGCAGCGCCACAGTGGGCACTAATGAAAAACTGTTTTTT.

The chain employs TRBV27 and TRBJ1-6; D is perhaps TRBD1 (6 bases). CDR3 length: 13 amino acids. Germline lookup yields CDR1 MNHEY and CDR2 SMNVEV (reference sequence). Trimming removed 6 bases from V and 9 bases from J, with 12 bases in between. CDR3 sequence reads: CASRPIQGSPLHF. The CDR3 nucleotides read TGTGCCAGCAGACCCATACAGGGTTCACCCCTCCACTTT.

The CDR3: CASSLYPGGSNYGYTF. The CDR3 DNA sequence: TGTGCCAGCAGCTTATACCCAGGGGGGTCTAACTATGGCTACACCTTC. This chain connects TRBV7-6 to TRBJ1-2, with 7 bases identical to TRBD1. Germline loops: CDR1 SGHVS, CDR2 FNYEAQ. The CDR3 is 16 residues long. The trim removed 2 bases at V and 0 bases at J, leaving 6 bases unmatched.

This chain links TRBV6-5 with TRBJ2-2; D call uncertain. In germline, CDR1 is MNHEY, CDR2 SVGAGI. Trimming removed 6 bases from V and 1 base from J, with 9 bases in between. The CDR3 loop spans 14 amino acids. CDR3: CASRRKGNTGELFF. In nucleotides, the CDR3 is TGTGCCAGCAGGAGGAAAGGGAACACCGGGGAGCTGTTTTTT.

As DNA, the CDR3 is TGTGCCAGCAGTTTAACCCTCGGAAACATTCAGTACTTC. Its protein product is CASSLTLGNIQYF. This chain joins TRBV27 and TRBJ2-4; D is unclear. Germline lookup yields CDR1 MNHEY and CDR2 SMNVEV (reference sequence). The CDR3 runs 13 residues. Trimming cost V 2 bases and J 6 bases, with 8 bases left between them.

This sequence joins TRBV29-1 and TRBJ2-7; TRBD2 is a possible D gene (6 bases). Per the germline V gene, CDR1 is SQVTM and CDR2 is ANQGSEA. V lost 5 bases and J lost 4, with 12 bases in between. CDR3 size: 12 residues. In DNA, the CDR3 is TGCAGCGTTCTGTCCGGGGGATACGAGCAGTACTTC. This sequence encodes CSVLSGGYEQYF.

The chain links TRBV30 to TRBJ2-1; 14 bases are shared with TRBD2. V shed 3 bases and J 5 bases; nucleotides not matched to a gene: 12. Germline-derived CDR1 and CDR2 are GTSNPN and SVGIG (reference sequence). CDR3 length: 18 amino acids. The CDR3 loop is CAWSHGTSGGGPDNEQFF. The CDR3, as DNA: TGTGCCTGGAGCCACGGGACTAGCGGGGGCGGACCCGACAATGAGCAGTTCTTC.

This clone is labeled medium-sized (0.01 to 0.1%). This specimen includes other DNA sequences encoding the same CDR3. This sequence joins TRBV30 and TRBJ2-7; the D is unclear. This CDR3 has 12 amino acids. Germline CDR1 reads GTSNPN; CDR2 reads SVGIG (reference sequence). The V gene lost 1 base and the J gene lost 4 bases, with 8 bases spanning the gap. CDR3 residues: CAWSGGRYEQYF. The CDR3 coding sequence is TGTGCCTGGAGTGGGGGAAGGTACGAGCAGTACTTC.

This chain joins TRBV9 and TRBJ1-1; D ambiguous. V lost 0 bases and J 1 base, leaving 10 bases between the germline ends. CDR3 size: 15 residues. In germline, CDR1 is SGDLS, CDR2 YYNGEE. The CDR3 DNA reads TGTGCCAGCAGCGTAGCTTCCGGCAAGAACACTGAAGCTTTCTTT. As protein: CASSVASGKNTEAFF.

This sequence joins TRBV9 and TRBJ2-7; D gene uncertain. Germline V gene lookup returns CDR1 SGDLS and CDR2 YYNGEE. This CDR3 is built from 15 residues. Trimming removed 4 bases at V and 2 bases at J, with 16 bases between. CDR3 in amino acids: CASSYGLLGPYEQYF. In DNA form, the CDR3 reads TGTGCCAGCAGCTACGGATTATTAGGCCCCTACGAGCAGTACTTC.

J is TRBJ2-7 and V is TRBV28; D possibly matches TRBD1 or TRBD2 (5 bases each). Germline V gene sequence: CDR1 MDHEN, CDR2 SYDVKM. V lost 6 bases to trimming and J lost 3 bases, with 21 bases between them. The CDR3 sequence is 16 residues long. The CDR3 region is CASRPMRGNTFYEQYF. The CDR3 bases are TGTGCCAGCAGACCTATGAGGGGCAACACGTTCTACGAGCAGTACTTC.

The chain uses TRBV19 and TRBJ2-1; 9 bases are a match to TRBD2. The V and J ends lost 5 bases and 9 bases, in that order; junction bases with no gene match: 14. The CDR3 is 16 amino acids. Germline CDR1 and CDR2: LNHDA and SQIVND (reference sequence). The CDR3 loop is CASSPQGLAGLSEQFF. The CDR3 DNA sequence: TGTGCCAGTAGTCCGCAGGGGCTAGCGGGATTAAGTGAGCAGTTCTTC.

The chain links TRBV19 to TRBJ2-7; D not resolved. This CDR3 contains 13 residues. Per the germline V gene, CDR1 is LNHDA and CDR2 is SQIVND (reference sequence). With 3 bases removed from V and 1 base from J, the gap between germline ends came to 7 bases. CDR3 bases: TGTGCCAGTAGTATTGGAGCTTCCTACGAGCAGTACTTC. It codes for CASSIGASYEQYF.

The chain recombines TRBV19 with TRBJ2-7; 12 nucleotides match TRBD1. V gave up 6 bases and J gave up 4 bases; unmatched junction bases: 7. CDR1 and CDR2 (germline): LNHDA, SQIVND (reference sequence). This CDR3 region has 15 residues. CDR3 nucleotides: TGTGCCAGTAGCCTACCGGGACAGGGGGCTTACGAGCAGTACTTC. Translation: CASSLPGQGAYEQYF.

The table lists this clone with a few counts. The V gene is TRBV5-8, the J gene TRBJ1-5; the D is unclear. The V end lost 3 bases, the J end lost 3 bases, and 4 bases lay between the germline ends. The CDR3 sequence is 12 residues long. The germline V gene encodes CDR1 SGHTS and CDR2 YDEGEE. The CDR3, as DNA: TGTGCCAGCAGCTCGTACAATCAGCCCCAGCATTTT. Protein sequence: CASSSYNQPQHF.

The V call is TRBV11-2, the J call TRBJ1-2; D uncertain. The CDR3 length is 17 residues. Germline V CDR1 and CDR2: SGHAT, FQNNGV. V was pared by 1 base and J by 0 bases, with 15 bases between. CDR3 sequence reads: CASSLGGAGVANYGYTF. For the CDR3, the DNA is TGTGCCAGCAGCTTAGGGGGAGCAGGCGTAGCTAACTATGGCTACACCTTC. The full variable domain, rest sourced from reference TRBV11-2 and TRBJ1-2, is EAGVAQSPRYKIIEKRQSVAFWCNPISGHATLYWYQQILGQGPKLLIQFQNNGVVDDSQLPKDRFSAERLKGVDSTLKIQPAKLEDSAVYLCASSLGGAGVANYGYTFGSGTRLTVV.

V gene TRBV28 combines with J gene TRBJ1-5; 8 bases are a match to TRBD1. After removal of 7 bases from V and 3 bases from J, the junction contained 8 bases not matched to a gene. The CDR3 loop spans 15 amino acids. The germline gives CDR1 MDHEN, CDR2 SYDVKM. CDR3: CASISAGGINQPQHF. The DNA for the CDR3 is TGTGCCAGCATATCGGCAGGGGGCATCAATCAGCCCCAGCATTTT.

The gene calls are TRBV7-6 and TRBJ1-6; 7 bases match TRBD1. The ends lost 3 bases at V and 2 bases at J; junction bases unmatched: 1. This CDR3 spans 15 amino acids. Germline assignment: CDR1 SGHVS and CDR2 FNYEAQ. CDR3 bases: TGTGCCAGCAGCTTGGGACAGACCTATAATTCACCCCTCCACTTT. This codes for CASSLGQTYNSPLHF.

In DNA form, the CDR3 reads TGTGCCAGCAGCGTGCGGGGCGCGGGCACAGATACGCAGTATTTT. Residues: CASSVRGAGTDTQYF. The V gene is TRBV9, the J gene TRBJ2-3; D might be TRBD2 (6 bases). The CDR3 covers 15 residues. V gave up 2 bases and J gave up 1 base, with 11 bases separating them. Germline values: CDR1 SGDLS, CDR2 YYNGEE.

This chain joins TRBV18 and TRBJ2-3, with TRBD2 as a possible D gene (6 bases). Germline assignment: CDR1 KGHSH and CDR2 LQKENI. V was clipped by 1 base and J by 3 bases, with 23 bases between them. The CDR3 is 19 amino acids. CDR3 region: CASSPLVPLAMAGTDTQYF. CDR3 bases: TGTGCCAGCTCACCACTAGTGCCCCTGGCTATGGCGGGAACAGATACGCAGTATTTT.

The gene calls are TRBV19 and TRBJ2-5; D is possibly TRBD2 (6 bases). V lost 7 bases and J 4 bases, leaving 16 bases between the germline ends. The CDR3 spans 14 residues. Germline V CDR1 and CDR2: LNHDA, SQIVND (reference sequence). The DNA for the CDR3 is TGTGCCAGTACCCGACCGGGACTTGGAGAGACCCAGTACTTC. Translation: CASTRPGLGETQYF.

In DNA form, the CDR3 reads TGTGCCAGTATCCACCTCCGGGACACTTCTAAAGAGACCCAGTACTTC. Encoded protein: CASIHLRDTSKETQYF. The rearrangement uses TRBV19 and TRBJ2-5; a possible D gene is TRBD1 (6 bases). Germline V gives CDR1 LNHDA, CDR2 SQIVND (reference sequence). This CDR3 comprises 16 residues. Trimming shortened V by 7 bases and J by 3 bases, and 21 bases separated the two germline ends.

This clone was recorded once. V is TRBV28 and J is TRBJ2-5, with TRBD1 identical over 7 bases. Unmatched junction bases numbered 8, after V lost 5 bases and J lost 2 bases. Germline assignment: CDR1 MDHEN and CDR2 SYDVKM. The CDR3 consists of 15 residues. CDR3: CASSILGGGQETQYF. CDR3 nucleotide sequence: TGTGCCAGCAGTATACTAGGGGGCGGGCAAGAGACCCAGTACTTC.

V usage is TRBV29-1 and J usage is TRBJ1-1, with 11 bases aligning to TRBD1. The CDR3 loop spans 17 amino acids. Germline V gene data show CDR1 as SQVTM and CDR2 as ANQGSEA. The junction had 15 bases not matched to a gene; V was cut back by 7 bases and J by 2 bases. The CDR3 region has the DNA TGCAGCGGGGGAGGACAGGGGGCGATGCTAGGAAACACTGAAGCTTTCTTT. The encoded protein is CSGGGQGAMLGNTEAFF.

The chain joins TRBV7-7 to TRBJ2-5, with 11 bases that match TRBD1. V lost 5 bases, J lost 1 base, and 3 bases stayed unmatched. Per germline, CDR1 SSHAT and CDR2 FNYEAQ (reference sequence). The CDR3 sequence is 15 residues long. The CDR3 protein is CASSRTGGFQETQYF. Here the CDR3 DNA reads TGTGCCAGCAGCAGGACAGGGGGCTTCCAAGAGACCCAGTACTTC.

This chain links TRBV6-6 with TRBJ2-3; D remains unclear. V was pared by 4 bases and J by 1 base, with 9 bases between. CDR3 length: 14 amino acids. Per the germline V gene, CDR1 is MNHNY and CDR2 is SVGAGI (reference sequence). In DNA, the CDR3 is TGTGCCAGCAGTTCCCGGACGGGCACAGATACGCAGTATTTT. Encoded protein: CASSSRTGTDTQYF.

The chain carries TRBV28 and TRBJ2-5; 7 bases match TRBD2. The J call may be wrong; the DNA end is better matched by TRBJ2-7. The CDR3 has 17 residues. Germline CDR1 MDHEN, CDR2 SYDVKM. CDR3 sequence (DNA): TGTGCCAGCAGTTTACCATCCTCCGGGACTATCTACTACGAGCAGTACTTC. Amino acid sequence: CASSLPSSGTIYYEQYF.